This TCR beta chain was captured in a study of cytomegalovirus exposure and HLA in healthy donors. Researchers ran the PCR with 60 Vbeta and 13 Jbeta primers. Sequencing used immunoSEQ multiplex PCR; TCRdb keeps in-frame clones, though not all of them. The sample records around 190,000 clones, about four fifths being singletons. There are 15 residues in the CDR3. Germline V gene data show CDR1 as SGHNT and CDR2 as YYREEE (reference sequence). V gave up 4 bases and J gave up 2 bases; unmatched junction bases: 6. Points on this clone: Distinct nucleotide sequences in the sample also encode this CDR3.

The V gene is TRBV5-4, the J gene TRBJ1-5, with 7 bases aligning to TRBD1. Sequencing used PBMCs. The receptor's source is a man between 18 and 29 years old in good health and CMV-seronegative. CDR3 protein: CASSRQGSGNQPQHF. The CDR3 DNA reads TGTGCCAGCAGCCGACAGGGTTCTGGCAATCAGCCCCAGCATTTT.